These 12 T cell receptor beta chains came from one sample sequenced in a study of T-cell memory formation after mild COVID-19. One entry per CDR3 protein, called by TCRdb with MiXCR from the 5' RACE reads. This sample has 430,000 or so distinct CDR3 sequences; roughly 25% occur once, and the top ten carry around an eighth. The sample consisted of PBMCs or a T cell subset sorted from them (not recorded which). All receptors come from an adult woman who had mild COVID-19 (a few samples of this study predate the infection). Cell type and time point are not known.

This clonotype was recorded a few times. The chain recombines TRBV28 with TRBJ2-4; no firm D call. The CDR3 loop spans 15 amino acids. Trimming removed 5 bases at V and 0 bases at J, with 11 bases between. CDR1 is MDHEN, CDR2 SYDVKM, per germline. In DNA, the CDR3 is TGTGCCAGCAGTCCGGCCGAATTAGCCAAAAACATTCAGTACTTC. This encodes CASSPAELAKNIQYF. Based on the CDR3 plus reference TRBV28 and TRBJ2-4, the full variable domain is DVKVTQSSRYLVKRTGEKVFLECVQDMDHENMFWYRQDPGLGLRLIYFSYDVKMKEKGDIPEGYSVSREKKERFSLILESASTNQTSMYLCASSPAELAKNIQYFGAGTRLSVL.

The chain is built from TRBV6-5 and TRBJ1-2; D possibly corresponds to TRBD1 (5 bases). Germline V gene data show CDR1 as MNHEY and CDR2 as SVGAGI. V was trimmed by 2 bases and J by 6 bases, leaving 10 bases between them. CDR3 length equals 13 residues. As DNA, the CDR3 is TGTGCCAGCAGTTACAGGGGCCGGGATGGCTACACCTTC. Translated: CASSYRGRDGYTF.

The chain employs TRBV7-2 and TRBJ1-1; D remains unclear. This CDR3 has 14 residues. V lost 6 bases, J lost 1 base, and 12 bases lay in between. Germline CDR1 and CDR2: SGHTA and FQGNSA. The CDR3, as DNA: TGTGCCAGCAGTCCAGTGAGACAGAACACTGAAGCTTTCTTT. It encodes CASSPVRQNTEAFF.

J is TRBJ2-5 and V is TRBV20-1; 10 positions agree with TRBD2. This CDR3 is built from 15 residues. V lost 5 bases and J lost 0; bases outside the gene matches: 6. Looked up from germline, CDR1 is DFQATT and CDR2 is SNEGSKA (reference sequence). CDR3 sequence (DNA): TGCAGTGCTTCGAAGCGGGGGGGCAACCAAGAGACCCAGTACTTC. Amino acid sequence: CSASKRGGNQETQYF.

Only a few counts were recorded for this clonotype. This sequence joins TRBV7-3 and TRBJ2-3; 8 bases match TRBD1. J lost 4 bases, V lost 4 bases, and 7 bases had no gene match. Germline CDR1 reads SGHTA; CDR2 reads FQGTGA. The CDR3 is 15 residues long. CDR3 protein: CASSSSRGRADTQYF. The DNA of the CDR3 is TGTGCCAGCAGCTCCTCCAGGGGGCGCGCAGATACGCAGTATTTT.

The V call is TRBV18, the J call TRBJ2-6; D is tentatively TRBD1 or TRBD2 (5 bases each). V lost 7 bases and J 0 bases, leaving 22 bases between the germline ends. The CDR3 length is 19 residues. The germline V gene encodes CDR1 KGHSH and CDR2 LQKENI. CDR3 bases: TGTGCCAGCTACCGGGGCGGATCCGGACACTCCTCTGGGGCCAACGTCCTGACTTTC. Its translation: CASYRGGSGHSSGANVLTF.

The V call is TRBV11-2, the J call TRBJ1-1; D unresolved. The germline V gene has CDR1 SGHAT and CDR2 FQNNGV. Trimming pared 0 bases from V and 0 bases from J, leaving 5 bases between. The CDR3 has 14 amino acids. The CDR3 DNA is TGTGCCAGCAGCTTAGATGCTCTGAACACTGAAGCTTTCTTT. It is translated as CASSLDALNTEAFF.

V gene TRBV21-1 combines with J gene TRBJ2-7. TRBV21-1 is classified as a pseudogene. The CDR3 is 14 amino acids. CDR3 residues: CASQENPGPYEQYF. The CDR3, as DNA: TGTGCCAGCCAGGAGAACCCAGGCCCCTACGAGCAGTACTTC.

This clonotype has only a few counts. The chain has TRBV24-1 and TRBJ2-4, with D unclear. The germline V gene encodes CDR1 KGHDR and CDR2 SFDVKD. Trimming stripped 0 bases from V and 0 bases from J, with 5 bases between. The CDR3 sequence is 15 residues long. The CDR3 spells CATSDLTVAKNIQYF. The CDR3 region has the DNA TGTGCCACCAGTGATTTGACCGTAGCCAAAAACATTCAGTACTTC.

The sample holds a few counts of this clonotype. This chain joins TRBV23-1 and TRBJ2-3; unclear D gene. TRBV23-1 is treated as an ORF (open reading frame) with a function not yet certain. The V end lost 11 bases, the J end lost 0 bases, and 9 bases lay between the germline ends. The length of the CDR3 is 12 residues. CDR3 DNA: TGCGCCTGGGGTTCTAGCACAGATACGCAGTATTTT. It is translated as CAWGSSTDTQYF.

At least ten counts were recorded for this clonotype. This chain connects TRBV12-3 or TRBV12-4 to TRBJ2-7; a weak D match, TRBD1 (6 bases). This CDR3 contains 16 residues. The ends were cut back, 6 bases at V and 0 bases at J, with 18 bases in the middle. This CDR3 reads CASSVTGTPTSYEQYF. Here the CDR3 DNA reads TGTGCCAGCAGCGTGACCGGGACACCAACCTCCTACGAGCAGTACTTC.

The chain employs TRBV29-1 and TRBJ2-1; 9 bases align to TRBD1. The germline V gene has CDR1 SQVTM and CDR2 ANQGSEA. V lost 4 bases and J lost 12; bases outside the gene matches: 10. This CDR3 comprises 13 residues. CDR3 loop: CSVGQGGPSGQFF. DNA for the CDR3: TGCAGCGTTGGACAGGGGGGTCCTTCTGGGCAGTTCTTC.